This T cell receptor beta chain originates from a study of T cells in Graves' hyperthyroidism and ophthalmopathy. Study-level information: Blood from the periphery was taken at initial diagnosis, before any treatment.

Patients affected by ophthalmopathy presented a Clinical Activity Score of at least 3, a NOSPECS grade of at least 4, and disease duration below 3 months. Uncontrolled infection, other autoimmune disease, pregnancy or lactation excluded patients. Germline-derived CDR1 and CDR2 are MGHRA and YSYEKL. Trimming stripped 1 base from V and 2 bases from J, with 15 bases between. This CDR3 comprises 17 residues. Researchers amplified the TCR beta CDR3 regions from RNA transcripts. Researchers ran a first-round RT-PCR on the TCR CDR3 using the HTBI primer set. TCRdb reprocessed the multiplex PCR reads with MiXCR, giving one entry per CDR3 protein. Among some 490,000 distinct CDR3 sequences listed, around a fifth were seen once.

This clonotype was sampled from a woman aged 65 to 85 with Graves' ophthalmopathy. Sequencing was performed on blood. V and J are TRBV4-1 and TRBJ2-1; the D is unclear. The CDR3 sequence: CASSQGRAQLPYNEQFF. In nucleotides, the CDR3 is TGCGCCAGCAGCCAAGGAAGAGCCCAGTTACCCTACAATGAGCAGTTCTTC.